This T cell receptor beta chain was found in a study of blood T cell repertoires in COVID-19. Per the original methods: Scientists estimated how many nucleated cells there were by amplifying reference gene primers. Libraries were prepared by immunoSEQ multiplex PCR; TCRdb keeps only in-frame clonotypes and omits some of them. That table supplies the V and J calls and clone size; D and trimming were determined from the DNA. In the table there are fewer than 250,000 clones, 83% of which are singletons. Shortly before study entry, within 2 weeks, exposed participants had met a COVID-19 case. The TCR originated in a woman aged 45-65 years who had been exposed to COVID-19. Sequencing input: PBMCs or T cells enriched from blood (not recorded which).

The CDR3 DNA reads as TGTGCCAGCAGTGCAGCCGGGGAGCTGTTTTTT. Its protein product is CASSAAGELFF. V is TRBV2 and J is TRBJ2-2; D is unclear. The germline gives CDR1 SNHLY, CDR2 FYNNEI. The CDR3 is 11 residues long. V lost 4 bases and J 6 bases, leaving 3 bases between the germline ends.